The following is a T cell receptor (beta chain) sequence with its context. Antigen specificity is unknown. These data belong to a study of CXCR3-negative and CXCR3-positive naive CD8 T cells. Study conclusions and caveats: Expression of CXCR3 was partially reduced after cryopreservation, and fresh PBMCs were used in most assays. Naive CXCR3-positive and CXCR3-negative cells shared similar TRBV-TRBJ usage, unlike memory cells.

Germline assignment: CDR1 SQVTM and CDR2 ANQGSEA. The CDR3 runs 18 residues. Per CD8+ T cell subset, triplicate sorts of 300,000 cells each were done. A CD45RO-CCR7+CD27+CD95- profile was what naive CD8+ T cells displayed. The authors made the TRB cDNA libraries by 5' RACE using UMI labels. Reanalyzing the 5' RACE reads, TCRdb keeps one entry per CDR3 protein, without DNA. The sample has about 130,000 distinct CDR3 sequences. The chain uses TRBV29-1 and TRBJ2-1; lacking DNA, the TRBD2 call made by TCRdb goes unchecked. The TCR originated in a human donor in good health. Some clones in this sample may be carry-over from other donors' samples. The sample taken for sequencing was naive CXCR3- CD8+ T cells from blood. Regarding subset: CD45RO-CCR7+CD27+CD95- naive CD8+ T cells lacking CXCR3 (TNR3-). CDR3 in amino acids: CSVTGLAGVGASYNEQFF.